The subject of this entry is one T cell receptor beta chain. The data belong to a study of blood T cell repertoires in COVID-19. Study information: The origin of the acute and convalescent COVID-19 samples was the United States, Italy and Spain. Sources were T cells, B-cell-depleted T cells, or PBMCs; the material itself was cDNA or gDNA.

The germline gives CDR1 KGHDR, CDR2 SFDVKD. This CDR3 is built from 14 residues. The V end lost 7 bases, the J end lost 2 bases, and 12 bases lay between the germline ends. In the authors' workflow: Estimated nucleated cell counts came from reference gene primer amplification. The method was immunoSEQ multiplex PCR; TCRdb's version includes in-frame clones alone and lacks a portion of them. Clone size and V and J calls were adopted from that table, with D and trimming inferred from the DNA. The sample lists more than 250,000 clones; 86% were seen once. The chain has TRBV24-1 and TRBJ2-3; D unresolved. The sequence was obtained from a woman aged 45-65 years with acute or convalescent COVID-19. Sequencing input: peripheral blood. The CDR3 nucleotides are TGTGCCACCAGCCCCAGCGACCCCACAGATACGCAGTATTTT. It yields the protein CATSPSDPTDTQYF.